This T cell receptor (beta chain) was sequenced in a study of blood T cell repertoires in COVID-19. V gave up 0 bases and J gave up 1 base, with 10 bases separating them. Germline lookup yields CDR1 SGDLS and CDR2 YYNGEE. The CDR3 has 15 residues. Sequencing was performed with immunoSEQ multiplex PCR; in TCRdb, only in-frame clones are kept and a portion is missing. The sample lists just under 300,000 clones, about 88% occurring once. V gene TRBV9 combines with J gene TRBJ2-5; D is uncertain. The specimen was peripheral blood. The TCR sequence derives from a man aged 70 or older with acute or convalescent COVID-19. DNA of the CDR3: TGTGCCAGCAGCGTAGGTTCACAGTCCCAAGAGACCCAGTACTTC. Translating gives CASSVGSQSQETQYF.